Sequencing of this TCR beta chain was carried out in a study of CD4 T cells in relation to SARS-CoV-2 and coronaviruses. Study-level background: After less than 11 days of antigen culture, PBMC TCR beta CDR3s were sequenced. No peptide or an HIV-1 Nef peptide pool served as negative control. Study outcomes and limitations: SARS-CoV-2-driven expansion was significantly weaker in crossreactive than monoreactive clones.

This clone was seen more than once but under ten times. Its antigen remains unidentified. The J segment lost 6 bases and the V segment lost 6 bases, leaving 7 bases of the junction unmatched. The CDR3 sequence is 15 residues long. CDR1 is SQVTM, CDR2 ANQGSEA, per germline. The unexposed donors gave CD4+ T cells in about 2011-2019, prior to COVID-19. CD4+ T cells were isolated from the cells after about ten days of culture. Cells permitting, SARS-CoV-2 S/N and four cold-coronavirus spikes were tested on unexposed-donor CD4+ T cells. Only in-frame clones appear in the TCRdb table, and some are missing; sequencing was by immunoSEQ multiplex PCR. Counted here are roughly 28,000 clones, over 60% occurring once; the ten biggest clones make up around a fifth.

This TCR came from a human donor in good health. Sample: CD4+ T cells from PBMCs, cultured in vitro. This rearrangement joins TRBV29-1 to TRBJ1-6, with 11 bases matching TRBD1. In DNA, the CDR3 is TGCAGCGTAGATACCGGACAGGGGGCTAATTCACCCCTCCACTTT. This gives the protein CSVDTGQGANSPLHF.